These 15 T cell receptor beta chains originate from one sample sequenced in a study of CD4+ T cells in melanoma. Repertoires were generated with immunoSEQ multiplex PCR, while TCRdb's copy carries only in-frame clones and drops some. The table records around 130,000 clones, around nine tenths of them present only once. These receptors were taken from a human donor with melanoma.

CDR3 loop: CASSARTQSQPQHF. The CDR3 coding sequence is TGTGCCAGCAGTGCAAGGACCCAGAGTCAGCCCCAGCATTTT. The chain has TRBV6-1 and TRBJ1-5; D gene unclear. The CDR3 is 14 amino acids. V was pared by 4 bases and J by 6 bases, with 13 bases between. CDR1 is MNHNS, CDR2 SASEGT, per germline.

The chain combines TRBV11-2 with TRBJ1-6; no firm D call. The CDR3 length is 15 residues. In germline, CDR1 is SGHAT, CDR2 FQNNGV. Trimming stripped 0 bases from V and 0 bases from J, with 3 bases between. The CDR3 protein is CASSLESSYNSPLHF. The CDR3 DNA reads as TGTGCCAGCAGCTTAGAAAGCTCCTATAATTCACCCCTCCACTTT.

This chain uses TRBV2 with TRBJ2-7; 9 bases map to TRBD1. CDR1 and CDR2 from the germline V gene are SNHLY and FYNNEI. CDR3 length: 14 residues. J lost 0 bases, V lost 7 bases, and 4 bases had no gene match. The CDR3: CASKQTGGSYEQYF. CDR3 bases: TGTGCCAGCAAGCAGACAGGGGGCTCCTACGAGCAGTACTTC. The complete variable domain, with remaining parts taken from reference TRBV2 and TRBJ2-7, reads EPEVTQTPSHQVTQMGQEVILRCVPISNHLYFYWYRQILGQKVEFLVSFYNNEISEKSEIFDDQFSVERPDGSNFTLKIRSTKLEDSAMYFCASKQTGGSYEQYFGPGTRLTVT.

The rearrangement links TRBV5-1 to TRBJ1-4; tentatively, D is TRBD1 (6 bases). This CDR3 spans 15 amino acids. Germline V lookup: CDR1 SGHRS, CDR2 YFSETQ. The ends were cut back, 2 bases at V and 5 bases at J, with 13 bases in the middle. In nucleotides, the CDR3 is TGCGCCAGCAGCTTCGGCAGGGGCGGAAATGAAAAACTGTTTTTT. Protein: CASSFGRGGNEKLFF. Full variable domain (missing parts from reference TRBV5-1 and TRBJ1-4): KAGVTQTPRYLIKTRGQQVTLSCSPISGHRSVSWYQQTPGQGLQFLFEYFSETQRNKGNFPGRFSGRQFSNSRSEMNVSTLELGDSALYLCASSFGRGGNEKLFFGSGTQLSVL.

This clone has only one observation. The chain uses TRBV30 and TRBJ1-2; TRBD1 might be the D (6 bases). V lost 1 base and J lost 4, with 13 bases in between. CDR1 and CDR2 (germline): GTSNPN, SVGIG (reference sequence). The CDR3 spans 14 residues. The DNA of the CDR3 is TGTGCCTGGAGTGGGGGGCGGGGGGCCTATGGCTACACCTTC. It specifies CAWSGGRGAYGYTF.

CDR3 amino acids: CASRTSGLGSNEQFF. CDR3 sequence (DNA): TGTGCCAGCAGAACGTCGGGACTAGGTAGTAATGAGCAGTTCTTC. This rearrangement joins TRBV5-4 to TRBJ2-1, with TRBD2 matching over 8 bases. Germline CDR1 and CDR2: SGHNT and YYREEE (reference sequence). The V segment lost 5 bases and the J segment 7 bases; nucleotides outside the gene matches: 11. The CDR3 runs 15 residues.

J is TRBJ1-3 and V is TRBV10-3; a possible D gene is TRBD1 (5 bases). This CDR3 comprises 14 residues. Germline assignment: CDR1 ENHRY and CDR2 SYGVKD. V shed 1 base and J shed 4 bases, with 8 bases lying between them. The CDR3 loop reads CAISEWGSGNTIYF. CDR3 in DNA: TGTGCCATCAGTGAGTGGGGGTCCGGAAACACCATATATTTT.

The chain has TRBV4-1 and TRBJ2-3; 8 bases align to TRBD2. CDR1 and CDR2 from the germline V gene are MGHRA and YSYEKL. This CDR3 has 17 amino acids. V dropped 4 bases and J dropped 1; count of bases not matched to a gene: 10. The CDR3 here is CASSPIGSGGRTDTQYF. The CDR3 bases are TGCGCCAGCAGCCCGATTGGGAGCGGGGGTCGCACAGATACGCAGTATTTT.

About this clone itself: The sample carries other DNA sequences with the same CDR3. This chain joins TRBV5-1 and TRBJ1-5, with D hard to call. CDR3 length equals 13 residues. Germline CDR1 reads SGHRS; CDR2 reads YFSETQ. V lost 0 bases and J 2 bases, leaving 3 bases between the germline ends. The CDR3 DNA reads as TGCGCCAGCAGCTTGGCCGGCAATCAGCCCCAGCATTTT. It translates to CASSLAGNQPQHF.

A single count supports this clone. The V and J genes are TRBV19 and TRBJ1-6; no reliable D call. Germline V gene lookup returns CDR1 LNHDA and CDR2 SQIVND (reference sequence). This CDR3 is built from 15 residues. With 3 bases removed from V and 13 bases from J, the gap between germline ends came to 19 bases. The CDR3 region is CASSILTAVGSPLHF. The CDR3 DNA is TGTGCCAGTAGTATCCTTACAGCCGTTGGGTCGCCCCTCCACTTT.

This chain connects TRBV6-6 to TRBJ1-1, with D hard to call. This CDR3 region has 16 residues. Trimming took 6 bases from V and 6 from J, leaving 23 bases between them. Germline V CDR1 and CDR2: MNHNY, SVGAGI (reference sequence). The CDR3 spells CASSPTNPKTQSEAFF. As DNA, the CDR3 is TGTGCCAGCAGCCCTACCAATCCAAAAACGCAGTCTGAAGCTTTCTTT.

The CDR3 protein is CASSLFHGQTQYF. The CDR3 DNA follows: TGTGCCAGCAGTTTGTTCCATGGACAGACCCAGTACTTC. The chain carries TRBV28 and TRBJ2-5; no clear D. Germline CDR1 and CDR2: MDHEN and SYDVKM. This CDR3 is built from 13 residues. Trimming pared 3 bases from V and 6 bases from J, leaving 11 bases between. Drawing the rest from reference TRBV28 and TRBJ2-5, the complete variable domain is DVKVTQSSRYLVKRTGEKVFLECVQDMDHENMFWYRQDPGLGLRLIYFSYDVKMKEKGDIPEGYSVSREKKERFSLILESASTNQTSMYLCASSLFHGQTQYFGPGTRLLVL.

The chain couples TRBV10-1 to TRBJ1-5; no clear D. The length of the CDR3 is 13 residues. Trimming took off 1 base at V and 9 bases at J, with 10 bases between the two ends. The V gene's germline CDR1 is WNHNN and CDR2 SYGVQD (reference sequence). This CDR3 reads CASSEYPVGPQHF. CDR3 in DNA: TGCGCCAGCAGTGAGTATCCCGTGGGGCCCCAGCATTTT.

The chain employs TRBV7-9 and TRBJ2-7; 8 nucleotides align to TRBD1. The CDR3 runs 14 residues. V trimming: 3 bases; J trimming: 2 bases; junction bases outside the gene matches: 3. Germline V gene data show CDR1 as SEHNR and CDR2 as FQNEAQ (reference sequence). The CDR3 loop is CASSLLDRAYEQYF. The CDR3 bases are TGTGCCAGCAGCTTGTTGGACAGGGCCTACGAGCAGTACTTC.

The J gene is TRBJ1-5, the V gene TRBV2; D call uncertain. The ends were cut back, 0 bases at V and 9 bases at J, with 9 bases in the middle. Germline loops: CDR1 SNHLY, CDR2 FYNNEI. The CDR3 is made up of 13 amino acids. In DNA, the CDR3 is TGTGCCAGCAGTGAAGCCGTTTTTTCGCCCCAGCATTTT. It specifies CASSEAVFSPQHF.